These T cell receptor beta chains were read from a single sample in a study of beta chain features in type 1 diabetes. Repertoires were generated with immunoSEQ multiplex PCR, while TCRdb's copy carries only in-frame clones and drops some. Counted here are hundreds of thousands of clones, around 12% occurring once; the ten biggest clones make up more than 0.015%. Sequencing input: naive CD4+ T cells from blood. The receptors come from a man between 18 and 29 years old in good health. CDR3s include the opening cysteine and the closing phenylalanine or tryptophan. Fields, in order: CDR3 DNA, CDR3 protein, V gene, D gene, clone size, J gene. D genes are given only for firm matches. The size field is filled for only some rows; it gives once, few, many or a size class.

cdr3_nt: TGTGCCAGCAGCCAAAGGGGGTTCACAGATACGCAGTATTTT; cdr3_aa: CASSQRGFTDTQYF; v_call: TRBV7-2; d_call: .; clone_size: .; j_call: TRBJ2-3
cdr3_nt: TGTGCCAGCAGCTGGGGGGACAGCTATGGCTACACCTTC; cdr3_aa: CASSWGDSYGYTF; v_call: TRBV5-4; d_call: TRBD1; clone_size: few; j_call: TRBJ1-2
cdr3_nt: TGTGCCAGCAGCCCGGGACTTCCAGAAGCCTACGAGCAGTACTTC; cdr3_aa: CASSPGLPEAYEQYF; v_call: TRBV7-2; d_call: .; clone_size: .; j_call: TRBJ2-7
cdr3_nt: TGTGCCAGCAGCCCTAGCCTGTTCGGTGGGACCCAGTACTTC; cdr3_aa: CASSPSLFGGTQYF; v_call: TRBV7-9; d_call: .; clone_size: many; j_call: TRBJ2-5
cdr3_nt: TGTGCCAGCAGCTTGGGGCTAGCGGGAGTTACTGGGGCCAACGTCCTGACTTTC; cdr3_aa: CASSLGLAGVTGANVLTF; v_call: TRBV11-2; d_call: TRBD2; clone_size: .; j_call: TRBJ2-6
cdr3_nt: TGTGCCAGCAGTTACTCGGGGGAGCGGGATTCACCCCTCCACTTT; cdr3_aa: CASSYSGERDSPLHF; v_call: TRBV6-6; d_call: .; clone_size: .; j_call: TRBJ1-6
cdr3_nt: TGTGCCACCAGCAGAGCGAGACAGGGCTCCTACAATGAGCAGTTCTTC; cdr3_aa: CATSRARQGSYNEQFF; v_call: TRBV15; d_call: TRBD1; clone_size: few; j_call: TRBJ2-1
cdr3_nt: TGTGCCAGCAGCCGGGGACTAGCGGGGCACGAGCAGTACTTC; cdr3_aa: CASSRGLAGHEQYF; v_call: TRBV11-3; d_call: TRBD2; clone_size: once; j_call: TRBJ2-7
cdr3_nt: TGTGCCAGCAGCGATAGGAGCGGGACAGAGACCCAGTACTTC; cdr3_aa: CASSDRSGTETQYF; v_call: TRBV9; d_call: TRBD2; clone_size: .; j_call: TRBJ2-5
cdr3_nt: TGTGCCAGCAGCTTGACAGGCAATCAGCCCCAGCATTTT; cdr3_aa: CASSLTGNQPQHF; v_call: TRBV7-8; d_call: .; clone_size: .; j_call: TRBJ1-5
cdr3_nt: TGTGCCAGCAGCTTCGGAGGGGCTAACTATGGCTACACCTTC; cdr3_aa: CASSFGGANYGYTF; v_call: TRBV7-3; d_call: .; clone_size: .; j_call: TRBJ1-2
cdr3_nt: TGCGCCAGCAGCTTGATCAGCGGGGGGCACAATGAGCAGTTCTTC; cdr3_aa: CASSLISGGHNEQFF; v_call: TRBV5-1; d_call: TRBD2; clone_size: .; j_call: TRBJ2-1
cdr3_nt: TGTGCCAGCAGTGAAATCCCCCGTGCGGGAAGTAGGAATGAGCAGTTCTTC; cdr3_aa: CASSEIPRAGSRNEQFF; v_call: TRBV2; d_call: .; clone_size: .; j_call: TRBJ2-1
cdr3_nt: TGTGCCAGCAGCGTAGACCCGGGCACTGAAGCTTTCTTT; cdr3_aa: CASSVDPGTEAFF; v_call: TRBV9; d_call: .; clone_size: .; j_call: TRBJ1-1
cdr3_nt: TGTGCCAGCAGCCTCCGACCGGGACAATCCTACGAGCAGTACTTC; cdr3_aa: CASSLRPGQSYEQYF; v_call: TRBV7-2; d_call: .; clone_size: .; j_call: TRBJ2-7
cdr3_nt: TGCGCCAGCAGCCGGAGGGCTAGCGGGTTCGGGGAGAATGAGCAGTTCTTC; cdr3_aa: CASSRRASGFGENEQFF; v_call: TRBV5-1; d_call: TRBD2; clone_size: .; j_call: TRBJ2-1
cdr3_nt: TGTGCCAGCAGCCCTCGTACTAGCGGGGGCCAGAACACCGGGGAGCTGTTTTTT; cdr3_aa: CASSPRTSGGQNTGELFF; v_call: TRBV7-7; d_call: TRBD2; clone_size: .; j_call: TRBJ2-2
cdr3_nt: TGTGCCAGCAGCGGAGGGATTGCGGGAATGAGTGAGCAGTTCTTC; cdr3_aa: CASSGGIAGMSEQFF; v_call: TRBV11-2; d_call: .; clone_size: .; j_call: TRBJ2-1
cdr3_nt: TGTGCCATCCCAAGGGAGGGTCGCCTTATCGGGAACACTGAAGCTTTCTTT; cdr3_aa: CAIPREGRLIGNTEAFF; v_call: TRBV7-3; d_call: .; clone_size: .; j_call: TRBJ1-1
cdr3_nt: TGTGCCAGTAGTCCTTTATCCCTCTCTGGGGCCAACGTCCTGACTTTC; cdr3_aa: CASSPLSLSGANVLTF; v_call: TRBV19; d_call: .; clone_size: few; j_call: TRBJ2-6
cdr3_nt: TGTGCCAGCAGTGATACCGGACGGGATAGCAATCAGCCCCAGCATTTT; cdr3_aa: CASSDTGRDSNQPQHF; v_call: TRBV6-7; d_call: .; clone_size: .; j_call: TRBJ1-5